The 17 T cell receptor beta chains in this list originate from one sample, sequenced in a study of graft-versus-host responses after intestinal transplantation. The protocol was immunoSEQ multiplex PCR, while the TCRdb copy is restricted to in-frame clones and leaves out a portion. In the table there are over 100,000 clones, approximately 92% of which are singletons. Their target antigens are unknown. This specimen consisted of unstimulated CD4+ T cells sorted from spleen or lymph node cells, obtained before intestinal transplant. The receptors were gathered from a human donor who received an intestinal transplant.

The chain links TRBV10-1 to TRBJ2-5; no reliable D call. Per the germline V gene, CDR1 is WNHNN and CDR2 is SYGVQD (reference sequence). Trimming shortened V by 6 bases and J by 2 bases, and 10 bases separated the two germline ends. This CDR3 has 13 residues. As DNA, the CDR3 is TGCGCCAGCAGCAGACAACCACAAGAGACCCAGTACTTC. This translates into CASSRQPQETQYF.

The table lists this clone with a count of one. V is TRBV28 and J is TRBJ1-2; tentative D call: TRBD1 (6 bases). The V gene lost 5 bases and the J gene lost 2 bases, with 9 bases spanning the gap. The CDR3 has 13 residues. Germline assignment: CDR1 MDHEN and CDR2 SYDVKM. Written as DNA, the CDR3 is TGTGCCAGCAGTGGACAGCTAAACTATGGCTACACCTTC. This encodes CASSGQLNYGYTF.

The count of this clone is one. As DNA, the CDR3 is TGTGCCAGCAGTTACGCCGGACAGGGTTGGGAGCAGCCCCAGCATTTT. Its protein is CASSYAGQGWEQPQHF. V usage is TRBV6-6 and J usage is TRBJ1-5, with TRBD1 matching over 8 bases. CDR1 and CDR2 from the germline V gene are MNHNY and SVGAGI (reference sequence). V lost 2 bases and J lost 7; bases outside the gene matches: 10. The length of the CDR3 is 16 residues.

The CDR3 sequence is CASSCRGVRAEQFF. As DNA, the CDR3 is TGTGCCAGCAGCTGTAGGGGGGTACGGGCTGAGCAGTTCTTC. This chain connects TRBV11-2 to TRBJ2-1; D could derive from TRBD1 or TRBD2 (6 bases each). Germline CDR1 SGHAT, CDR2 FQNNGV. Between the trimmed V and J ends, which lost 4 bases and 9 bases, there was a span of 16 bases. The CDR3 length is 14 residues.

The chain uses TRBV29-1 and TRBJ1-4; TRBD1 agrees at 11 bases. Looked up from germline, CDR1 is SQVTM and CDR2 is ANQGSEA. Trimming took 7 bases from V and 9 from J; bases not matched to a gene: 10. There are 14 residues in the CDR3. The CDR3: CSAAAGTGGKKLFF. The CDR3 nucleotides are TGCAGCGCTGCCGCCGGGACAGGGGGGAAAAAACTGTTTTTT.

The chain couples TRBV4-1 to TRBJ2-7, with a weak D call TRBD2 (5 bases). The V gene lost 0 bases and the J gene lost 12 bases, with 18 bases spanning the gap. CDR1 is MGHRA and CDR2 is YSYEKL in the germline V gene. The CDR3 spans 14 residues. The CDR3 DNA follows: TGCGCCAGCAGCCAAGAGGTGGTGGGAGTAGGTCCGTACTTC. This sequence encodes CASSQEVVGVGPYF.

This clone appeared a single time. The J gene is TRBJ2-1, the V gene TRBV14; 15 bases are a match to TRBD2. V gave up 3 bases and J gave up 10 bases; unmatched junction bases: 4. Germline CDR1 reads SGHDN; CDR2 reads FVKESK. The CDR3 spans 15 residues. CDR3 residues: CASSQGLAGGNEQFF. CDR3 DNA sequence: TGTGCCAGCAGCCAGGGACTAGCGGGAGGTAACGAGCAGTTCTTC.

This rearrangement joins TRBV29-1 to TRBJ2-7; 11 bases match TRBD2. The CDR3 is 15 residues long. V was pared by 6 bases and J by 2 bases, with 9 bases of the junction left unmatched. CDR1 and CDR2 (germline): SQVTM, ANQGSEA. CDR3 DNA: TGCAGCGTCCGGGAGGGTAGCGGGAGGGCCTACGAGCAGTACTTC. This translates into CSVREGSGRAYEQYF.

About this clone: Relative to the germline gene, one junction end is altered; a read error may explain this. The chain links TRBV27 to TRBJ1-2, with 7 bases matching TRBD1. Germline V CDR1 and CDR2: MNHEY, SMNVEV (reference sequence). The CDR3 totals 17 residues. In nucleotides, the CDR3 is TGTGCCGGCAGTTTGCTCTGGGCCCAGGGGGTGATGAGGGGCTACACCTTC. Protein product: CAGSLLWAQGVMRGYTF.

To note about this clone: Distinct nucleotide sequences in the sample also encode this CDR3. The genes are TRBV5-1 and TRBJ2-7, with unresolved D. The CDR3 contains 11 residues. Trimming removed 3 bases from V and 1 base from J, with 2 bases in between. Germline-derived CDR1 and CDR2 are SGHRS and YFSETQ. As DNA, the CDR3 is TGCGCCAGCAGCTCGTCCTACGAGCAGTACTTC. Its protein product is CASSSSYEQYF.

The chain uses TRBV5-1 and TRBJ2-7; 8 bases match TRBD1. Trimming at V came to 4 bases and at J to 7 bases, leaving 13 bases not matched to a gene. The germline CDR1 and CDR2 sequences are SGHRS and YFSETQ. The CDR3 spans 15 residues. In DNA, the CDR3 is TGCGCCAGCAGCCCCACCGGGCAGGGGGCAGGAGAGCAGTACTTC. Translation: CASSPTGQGAGEQYF.

V gene TRBV7-8 combines with J gene TRBJ1-5; the D gene is possibly TRBD1 (5 bases). CDR3 length equals 14 residues. From germline, CDR1 is SGHVS and CDR2 FQNEAQ. Trimming removed 1 base at V and 5 bases at J, with 9 bases between. CDR3 region: CASSLEGFDQPQHF. The CDR3 nucleotides are TGTGCCAGCAGCTTAGAGGGGTTCGATCAGCCCCAGCATTTT.

This clone has just one count. V usage is TRBV7-3 and J usage is TRBJ2-5; 9 bases fit TRBD2. With the DNA end fitting TRBJ2-7 better, the J assignment may be wrong. Germline V lookup: CDR1 SGHTA, CDR2 FQGTGA. The length of the CDR3 is 12 residues. As DNA, the CDR3 is TGTGCCAGCAGGGGAGCGGGAGGCGAGCAGTACTTC. Amino acid sequence: CASRGAGGEQYF.

The rearrangement links TRBV6-1 to TRBJ1-2; D not certain. The V end lost 6 bases, the J end lost 7 bases, and 9 bases lay between the germline ends. CDR3 length equals 11 residues. CDR1 MNHNS and CDR2 SASEGT come from the germline V gene. The CDR3 coding sequence is TGTGCCAGCAGGGCGGCTGGTGGCTACACCTTC. It specifies CASRAAGGYTF.

This chain links TRBV18 with TRBJ2-2; no clear D. V shed 0 bases and J shed 4 bases, with 9 bases lying between them. Germline V lookup: CDR1 KGHSH, CDR2 LQKENI. The CDR3 is 15 residues long. The CDR3 sequence is CASSPPGQVTGELFF. The CDR3 region has the DNA TGTGCCAGCTCACCACCTGGGCAGGTCACCGGGGAGCTGTTTTTT.

The CDR3, as DNA: TGTGCCAGCGCGACAGCCAACACTGAAGCTTTCTTT. Translated, it gives CASATANTEAFF. The chain carries TRBV6-5 and TRBJ1-1; a weak D match, TRBD1 (5 bases). The germline V and J ends were trimmed by 8 bases and 2 bases, with 9 bases remaining between them. CDR3 length: 12 amino acids. Per germline, CDR1 MNHEY and CDR2 SVGAGI.

In DNA, the CDR3 is TGCGCCAGCAGCTTGGCCGCACAGGGCGGTGAAAAACTGTTTTTT. This gives the protein CASSLAAQGGEKLFF. The genes are TRBV5-1 and TRBJ1-4; perhaps TRBD1 as D (6 bases). Germline values: CDR1 SGHRS, CDR2 YFSETQ. The V gene lost 0 bases and the J gene lost 7 bases, with 13 bases spanning the gap. The CDR3 is made up of 15 amino acids.